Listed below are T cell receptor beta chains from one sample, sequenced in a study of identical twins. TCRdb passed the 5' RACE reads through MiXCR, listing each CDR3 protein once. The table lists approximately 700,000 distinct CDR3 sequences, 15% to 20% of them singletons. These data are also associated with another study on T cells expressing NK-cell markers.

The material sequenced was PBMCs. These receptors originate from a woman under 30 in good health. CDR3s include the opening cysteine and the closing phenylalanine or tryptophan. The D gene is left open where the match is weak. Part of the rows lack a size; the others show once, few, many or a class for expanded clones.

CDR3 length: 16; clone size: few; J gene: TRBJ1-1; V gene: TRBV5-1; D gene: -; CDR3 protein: CASSLDPVGPNTEAFF; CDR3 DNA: TGCGCCAGCAGCTTGGACCCTGTGGGGCCGAACACTGAAGCTTTCTTT
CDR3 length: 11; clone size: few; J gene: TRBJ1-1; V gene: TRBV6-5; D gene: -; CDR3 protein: CASKDRYEAFF; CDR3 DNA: TGTGCCAGCAAGGACCGTTATGAAGCTTTCTTT
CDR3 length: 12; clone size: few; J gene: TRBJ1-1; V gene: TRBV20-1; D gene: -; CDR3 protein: CSASLTATEAFF; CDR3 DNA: TGCAGTGCCAGCCTGACAGCCACTGAAGCTTTCTTT
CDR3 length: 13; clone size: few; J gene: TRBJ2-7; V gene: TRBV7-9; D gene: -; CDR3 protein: CASSPKEGGEQYF; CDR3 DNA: TGTGCCAGCAGCCCAAAAGAGGGGGGGGAGCAGTACTTC
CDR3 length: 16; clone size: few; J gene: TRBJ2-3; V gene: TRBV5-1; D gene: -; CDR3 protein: CANLRLGKGGTDTQYF; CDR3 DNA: TGCGCCAACCTCCGACTCGGGAAGGGAGGCACAGATACGCAGTATTTT
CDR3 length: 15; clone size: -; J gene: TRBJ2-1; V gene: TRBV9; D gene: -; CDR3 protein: CASSVEGGSSYEQFF; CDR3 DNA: TGTGCCAGCAGCGTAGAGGGTGGGAGTTCGTATGAGCAGTTCTTC
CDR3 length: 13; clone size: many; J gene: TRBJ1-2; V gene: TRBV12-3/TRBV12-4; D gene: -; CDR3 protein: CASTLGGTYGYTF; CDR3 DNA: TGTGCCAGCACCCTAGGAGGAACCTATGGCTACACCTTC
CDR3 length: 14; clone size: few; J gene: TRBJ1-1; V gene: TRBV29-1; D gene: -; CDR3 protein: CSVDGQILNTEAFF; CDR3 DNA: TGCAGCGTTGACGGCCAGATATTGAACACTGAAGCTTTCTTT
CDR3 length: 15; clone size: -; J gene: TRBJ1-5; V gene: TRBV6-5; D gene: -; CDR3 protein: CASSYKGVSNQPQHF; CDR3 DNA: TGTGCCAGCAGTTACAAGGGGGTCAGCAATCAGCCCCAGCATTTT
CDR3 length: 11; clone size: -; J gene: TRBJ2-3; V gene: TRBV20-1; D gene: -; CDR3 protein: CSGTSFFTQYF; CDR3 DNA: TGCAGTGGCACTAGTTTTTTTACGCAGTATTTT
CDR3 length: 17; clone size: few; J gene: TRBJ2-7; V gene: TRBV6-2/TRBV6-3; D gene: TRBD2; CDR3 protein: CASSYSQAGGRSDEQYF; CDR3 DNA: TGTGCCAGCAGTTACTCGCAAGCGGGAGGGCGATCGGACGAGCAGTACTTC
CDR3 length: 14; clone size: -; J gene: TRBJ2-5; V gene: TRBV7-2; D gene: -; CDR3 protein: CASTRTSLQETQYF; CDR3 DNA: TGTGCCAGCACCCGGACGAGTCTCCAAGAGACCCAGTACTTC
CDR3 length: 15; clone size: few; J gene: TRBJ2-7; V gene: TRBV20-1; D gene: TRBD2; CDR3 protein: CSARVGDGGADEQYF; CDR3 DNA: TGCAGTGCTAGAGTTGGGGACGGGGGGGCGGACGAGCAGTACTTC
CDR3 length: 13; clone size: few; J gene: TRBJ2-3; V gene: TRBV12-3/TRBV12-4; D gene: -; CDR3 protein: CASSKGSTDTQYF; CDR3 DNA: TGTGCCAGCAGTAAGGGGTCCACAGATACGCAGTATTTT
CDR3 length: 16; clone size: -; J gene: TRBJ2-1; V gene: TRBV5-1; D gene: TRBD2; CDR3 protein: CASSPGLAGSGSEQFF; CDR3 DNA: TGCGCCAGCAGCCCGGGACTAGCGGGTTCGGGCAGTGAGCAGTTCTTC
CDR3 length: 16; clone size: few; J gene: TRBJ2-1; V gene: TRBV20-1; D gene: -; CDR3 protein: CSAAGSTGGQLNEQFF; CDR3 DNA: TGCAGTGCTGCGGGGAGTACGGGGGGACAACTCAATGAGCAGTTCTTC
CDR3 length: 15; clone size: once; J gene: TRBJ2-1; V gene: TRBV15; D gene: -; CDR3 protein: CATSRQGRGYNEQFF; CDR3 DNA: TGTGCCACCAGCAGACAGGGACGGGGGTACAATGAGCAGTTCTTC
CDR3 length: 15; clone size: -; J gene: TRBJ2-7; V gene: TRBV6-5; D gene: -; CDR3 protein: CASSYSGGLNYEQYF; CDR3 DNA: TGTGCCAGCAGTTACTCTGGGGGCCTAAACTACGAGCAGTACTTC
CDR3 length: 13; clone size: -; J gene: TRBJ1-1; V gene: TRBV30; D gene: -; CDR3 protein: CAWSGWGRGEAFF; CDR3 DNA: TGTGCCTGGTCCGGATGGGGGCGCGGTGAAGCTTTCTTT
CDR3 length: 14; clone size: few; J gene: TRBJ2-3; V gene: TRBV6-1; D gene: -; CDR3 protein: CASSDGRRADTQYF; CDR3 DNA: TGTGCCAGCAGTGACGGGAGACGGGCAGATACGCAGTATTTT
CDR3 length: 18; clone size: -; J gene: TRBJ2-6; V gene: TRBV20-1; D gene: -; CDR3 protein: CSARDLGAQSSGANVLTF; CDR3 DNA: TGCAGTGCTAGAGATTTAGGGGCCCAGAGCTCTGGGGCCAACGTCCTGACTTTC
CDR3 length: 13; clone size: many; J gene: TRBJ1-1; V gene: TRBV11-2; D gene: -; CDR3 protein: CASSLEPGGEAFF; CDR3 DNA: TGTGCCAGCAGCTTAGAGCCCGGGGGTGAAGCTTTCTTT
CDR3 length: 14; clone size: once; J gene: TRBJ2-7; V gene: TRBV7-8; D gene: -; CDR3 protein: CASSLAEYTYEQYF; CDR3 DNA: TGTGCCAGCAGCTTAGCGGAATACACCTACGAGCAGTACTTC